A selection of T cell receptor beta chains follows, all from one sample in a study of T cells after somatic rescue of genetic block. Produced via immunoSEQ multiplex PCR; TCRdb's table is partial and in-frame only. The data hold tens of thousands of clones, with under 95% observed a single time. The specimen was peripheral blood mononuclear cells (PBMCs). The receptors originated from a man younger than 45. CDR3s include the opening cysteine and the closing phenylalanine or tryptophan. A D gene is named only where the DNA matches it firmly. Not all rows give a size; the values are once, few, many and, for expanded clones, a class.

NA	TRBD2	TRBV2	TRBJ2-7	CASSDYSLKRGALGEQYF	TGTGCCAGCAGTGATTACAGCCTGAAGCGGGGGGCCTTGGGCGAGCAGTACTTC
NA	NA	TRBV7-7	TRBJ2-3	CASSPNGDTQYF	TGTGCTAGCAGCCCAAATGGAGATACGCAGTATTTT
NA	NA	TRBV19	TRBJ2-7	CASSLGTARGGEQYF	TGTGCCAGTAGTTTGGGGACAGCCCGGGGGGGCGAGCAGTACTTC
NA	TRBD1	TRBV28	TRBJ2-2	CASSPAGTGETGELFF	TGTGCCAGCAGTCCTGCCGGGACAGGGGAAACCGGGGAGCTGTTTTTT
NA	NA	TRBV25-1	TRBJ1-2	CASSEWDTVTYGYTF	TGTGCCAGCAGTGAATGGGATACAGTGACCTATGGCTACACCTTC
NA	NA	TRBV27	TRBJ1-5	CASSLMRGQPQHF	TGTGCCAGCAGTTTAATGAGGGGTCAGCCCCAGCATTTT
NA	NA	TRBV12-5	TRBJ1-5	CASGPGTSNQPQHF	TGTGCTAGTGGCCCTGGGACAAGCAATCAGCCCCAGCATTTT
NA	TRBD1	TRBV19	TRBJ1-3	CASSIGGTAYYSGNTIYF	TGTGCCAGTAGTATAGGTGGGACAGCCTACTACTCTGGAAACACCATATATTTT
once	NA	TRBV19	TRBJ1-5	CASSILNQGGGQPQHF	TGTGCCAGTAGTATTTTGAACCAGGGAGGAGGCCAGCCCCAGCATTTT
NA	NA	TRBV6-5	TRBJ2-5	CASSPLGQETQYF	TGTGCCAGCAGTCCACTAGGGCAAGAGACCCAGTACTTC